The sequence of this T cell receptor beta chain was determined in a study of shared clonotypes between healthy human individuals. Background on the study: Each donor contributed plates that comprised three CD4 naive, three CD4 memory, two CD8 naive and one CD8 memory.

Clones were read by immunoSEQ multiplex PCR, and TCRdb kept only the in-frame ones, dropping some. The table has 300,000 or so clones, roughly 70% seen once. In germline, CDR1 is MNHEY, CDR2 SMNVEV (reference sequence). V dropped 5 bases and J dropped 8; count of bases not matched to a gene: 9. There are 14 residues in the CDR3. This clone was seen repeatedly, ten times or more. The sequence came from a man aged 25 to 40 in good health. This chain joins TRBV27 and TRBJ1-5; TRBD1 matches 7 bases. The sequenced material came from memory CD4+ T cells sorted from blood. Subset specified: CD45RA-negative fraction. The CDR3 DNA sequence: TGTGCCAGCAGTCAAGACAGGGTTTTAGAGCCCCAGCATTTT. Translation gives CASSQDRVLEPQHF.